This T cell receptor beta chain is from a study of shared clonotypes between healthy human individuals. Regarding the study as a whole: Estimated richness values were generally larger in naive subsets than in memory subsets.

As to this clone: No antigen is known for it.

An assay was performed, and its level was deep. Several immunoSEQ 96-well plates shared each subset's DNA, each plate a replicate. Repertoires were generated with immunoSEQ multiplex PCR, while TCRdb's copy carries only in-frame clones and drops some. The data contain under 1,100,000 clones, 78% of them seen just once; the ten biggest clones take up roughly 0.65%. The germline V and J ends were trimmed by 1 base and 7 bases, with 17 bases remaining between them. The germline CDR1 and CDR2 sequences are ENHRY and SYGVKD. This CDR3 contains 16 residues. The source of this sequence is a man between 18 and 35 years old in good health. Some clones in this sample may be carry-over from other donors' samples. The sample comprised memory CD4+ T cells from PBMCs. Subset denoted: CD45RA-negative fraction. V and J are TRBV10-3 and TRBJ2-1; D possibly corresponds to TRBD2 (5 bases). CDR3 sequence reads: CAISEWKGVPQNEQFF. CDR3 nucleotide sequence: TGTGCCATCAGTGAGTGGAAGGGAGTCCCCCAGAATGAGCAGTTCTTC.